This record concerns one TCR beta chain sequence. Its antigen is currently unknown. The V and J ends lost 5 bases and 6 bases respectively, with 13 bases between them. CDR1 and CDR2 from the germline V gene are LGHNA and YSLEER. CDR3 length equals 13 residues. Here immunoSEQ multiplex PCR was the method, and the copy in TCRdb shows in-frame clones only, minus some. The sample yields about 78,000 clones, about nine tenths seen once. The record originates from a study of T cell responses to AZD1222 COVID-19 vaccine. Notes on the study in general: CD4 TCRs associated with vaccination spanned spike, dominating at 160-218 and 743-854. Spike-specific TCR repertoires showed rising breadth and depth after two AZD1222 doses. Donors were mostly white British, more females; clonal diversity possibly underestimated.

The rearrangement joins TRBV4-3 to TRBJ1-1; D not resolved. This sequence originates from an adult who received the AZD1222 COVID-19 vaccine. The sample here was peripheral blood, taken 28 days after the second AZD1222 dose. The CDR3 loop reads CASSYGGGAEAFF. CDR3 DNA sequence: TGCGCCAGCAGCTACGGAGGAGGTGCTGAAGCTTTCTTT.